This TCR beta chain appears in the sequencing data of a study of memory CD4+ T cells and cytomegalovirus serostatus. Notes on the study in general: The CMV-associated TCR signature appears largely within the CD4+ memory repertoire.

As processed by the authors: After removing out-of-frame reads, 2,204,828 distinct TCRbeta sequences remained. Sequencing was performed with immunoSEQ multiplex PCR; in TCRdb, only in-frame clones are kept and a portion is missing. V and J calls and clone size follow that table, whereas D and trimming were derived from the DNA. This sample has under 70,000 clones, with roughly 77% found just once. A note on this clone: Its antigen is still unknown.

The sort gate was single viable CD3+CD4+CD8-CD45RO+ cells for memory CD4+ T cells. There are 16 residues in the CDR3. Germline CDR1 MNHNS, CDR2 SASEGT. V lost 4 bases and J 2 bases, leaving 16 bases between the germline ends. This sequence joins TRBV6-1 and TRBJ2-3; possibly TRBD1 or TRBD2 for D (5 bases each). The sequenced sample was memory CD4+ T cells from blood. The sequence was obtained from an adult in good health and CMV-seronegative. CDR3 in amino acids: CASSAIWGINTDTQYF. The CDR3 DNA reads as TGTGCCAGCAGTGCCATATGGGGGATTAACACAGATACGCAGTATTTT.